These 4 T cell receptor beta chains share one sample of origin, sequenced in a study of CD8 T cells in ankylosing spondylitis. TCRdb redid the calling of the 5' RACE reads with MiXCR, one entry per CDR3 protein. The table shows fewer than 200,000 distinct CDR3 sequences, with about 17% occurring only once. Sequenced: blood, either unsorted or a sorted T cell fraction (not recorded which). All receptors come from a male donor with ankylosing spondylitis or in good health (not recorded which).

Many counts were recorded for this clonotype. The chain uses TRBV5-6 and TRBJ1-2, with TRBD1 identical over 7 bases. V lost 4 bases, J lost 2 bases, and 14 bases stayed unmatched. Germline assignment: CDR1 SGHDT and CDR2 YYEEEE. The CDR3 extends over 17 amino acids. The CDR3 DNA sequence: TGTGCCAGCAGCCTCAACCCTCGGAGGGGGCTCAACTATGGCTACACCTTC. This sequence encodes CASSLNPRRGLNYGYTF.

The chain uses TRBV30 and TRBJ1-5; unclear D gene. V shed 3 bases and J shed 3 bases, with 15 bases lying between them. CDR3 length: 15 residues. Per germline, CDR1 GTSNPN and CDR2 SVGIG (reference sequence). DNA of the CDR3: TGTGCCTGGAGGGACGGCGGGAAGTACAATCAGCCCCAGCATTTT. Translated, it gives CAWRDGGKYNQPQHF.

This clonotype has a count of ten or more. V usage is TRBV30 and J usage is TRBJ2-7, with 9 bases lining up with TRBD1. After removal of 5 bases from V and 4 bases from J, the junction contained 9 bases not matched to a gene. The germline V gene has CDR1 GTSNPN and CDR2 SVGIG (reference sequence). The CDR3 totals 14 residues. CDR3 region: CAWLKTGGLYEQYF. As DNA, the CDR3 is TGTGCCTGGCTGAAGACAGGGGGTTTATACGAGCAGTACTTC.

This clonotype was seen many times. The chain uses TRBV28 and TRBJ1-1; D not certain. The germline V and J ends were trimmed by 5 bases and 1 base, with 8 bases remaining between them. Germline V CDR1 and CDR2: MDHEN, SYDVKM. The CDR3 runs 13 residues. CDR3 nucleotides: TGTGCCAGCAGTGTCGGGCAGAACACTGAAGCTTTCTTT. Translation gives CASSVGQNTEAFF.